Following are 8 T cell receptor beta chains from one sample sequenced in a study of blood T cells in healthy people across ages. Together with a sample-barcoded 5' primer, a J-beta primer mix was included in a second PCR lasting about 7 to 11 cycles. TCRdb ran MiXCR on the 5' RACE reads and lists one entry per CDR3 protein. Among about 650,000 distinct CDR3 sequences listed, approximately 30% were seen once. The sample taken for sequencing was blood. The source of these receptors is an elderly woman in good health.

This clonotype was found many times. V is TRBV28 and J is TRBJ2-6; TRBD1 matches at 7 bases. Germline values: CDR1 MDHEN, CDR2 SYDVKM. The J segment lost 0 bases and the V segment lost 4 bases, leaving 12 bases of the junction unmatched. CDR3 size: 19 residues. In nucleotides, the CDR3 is TGTGCCAGCAGTTCCGCCGACAGGGCCTCTAGCTCTGGGGCCAACGTCCTGACTTTC. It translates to CASSSADRASSSGANVLTF.

CDR3 coding DNA: TGTGCCAGCAGTGTTTACAGGGGAGGCGAAAAACTGTTTTTT. Its translation is CASSVYRGGEKLFF. This chain links TRBV2 with TRBJ1-4; 7 bases align to TRBD1. The CDR3 is made up of 14 amino acids. Germline-derived CDR1 and CDR2 are SNHLY and FYNNEI. The trim removed 4 bases at V and 8 bases at J, leaving 7 bases unmatched.

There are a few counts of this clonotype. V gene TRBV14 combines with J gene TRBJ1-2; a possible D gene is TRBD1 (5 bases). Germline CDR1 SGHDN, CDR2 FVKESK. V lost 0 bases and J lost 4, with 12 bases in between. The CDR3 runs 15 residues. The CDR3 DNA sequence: TGTGCCAGCAGCCAAGAAGGCAGGGTCGGCTATGGCTACACCTTC. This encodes CASSQEGRVGYGYTF.

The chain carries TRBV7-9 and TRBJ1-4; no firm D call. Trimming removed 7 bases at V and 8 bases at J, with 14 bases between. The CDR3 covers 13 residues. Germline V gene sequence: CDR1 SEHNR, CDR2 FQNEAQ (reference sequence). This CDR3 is CASTSLAGEKLFF. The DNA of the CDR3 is TGTGCCAGCACCTCTCTGGCGGGGGAAAAACTGTTTTTT.

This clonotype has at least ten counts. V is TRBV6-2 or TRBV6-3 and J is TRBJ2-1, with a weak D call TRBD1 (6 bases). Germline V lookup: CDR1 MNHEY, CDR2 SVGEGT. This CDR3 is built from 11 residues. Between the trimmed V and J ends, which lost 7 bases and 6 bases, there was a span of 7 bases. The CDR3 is CASTQGNEQFF. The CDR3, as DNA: TGTGCCAGCACACAGGGCAATGAGCAGTTCTTC.

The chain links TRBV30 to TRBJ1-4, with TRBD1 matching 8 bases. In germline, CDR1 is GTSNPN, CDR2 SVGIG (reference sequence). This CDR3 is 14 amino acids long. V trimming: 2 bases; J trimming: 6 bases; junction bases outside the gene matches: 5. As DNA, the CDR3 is TGTGCCTGGAGTCTCGGGACAGGCTATGAAAAACTGTTTTTT. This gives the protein CAWSLGTGYEKLFF.

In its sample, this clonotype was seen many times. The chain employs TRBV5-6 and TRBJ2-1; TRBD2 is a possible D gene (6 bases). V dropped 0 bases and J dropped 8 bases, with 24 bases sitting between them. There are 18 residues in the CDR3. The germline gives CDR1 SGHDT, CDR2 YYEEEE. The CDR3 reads CASSLVQNMAGIAHEQFF. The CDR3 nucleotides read TGTGCCAGCAGCTTGGTTCAGAATATGGCGGGGATCGCCCATGAGCAGTTCTTC.

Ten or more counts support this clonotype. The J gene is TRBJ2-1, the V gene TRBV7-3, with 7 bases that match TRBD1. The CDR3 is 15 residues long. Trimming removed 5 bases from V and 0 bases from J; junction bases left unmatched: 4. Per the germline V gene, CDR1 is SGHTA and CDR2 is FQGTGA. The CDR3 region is CASSRDRASYNEQFF. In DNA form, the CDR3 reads TGTGCCAGCAGCCGTGACAGGGCCTCCTACAATGAGCAGTTCTTC.